The rows below give T cell receptor beta chains drawn from one sample of a study of shared clonotypes between healthy human individuals. Clones were sequenced by immunoSEQ multiplex PCR, and TCRdb holds only the in-frame ones, with some missing. The table has around 2.5 million clones, 93% seen once. Input material: naive CD4+ T cells from PBMCs. Receptor source: a man between 18 and 35 years old in good health. Some clones in this sample may be carry-over from other donors' samples. The CDR3 runs from the conserved cysteine through the conserved F or W. Fields, in order: clone size, D gene, J gene, V gene, CDR3 DNA, CDR3 protein. D genes are given only for firm matches. The size of a clone is reported for some rows only, either as once, few or many, or as a class for expanded clones.

size: NA
D: NA
J: TRBJ2-5
V: TRBV28
DNA: TGTGCCAGCAGTTTAACCAGGGCCCAAGAGACCCAGTACTTC
CDR3: CASSLTRAQETQYF

size: NA
D: NA
J: TRBJ2-5
V: TRBV18
DNA: TGTGCCAGCTCACCACCAGAAGAGACCCAGTACTTC
CDR3: CASSPPEETQYF

size: once
D: NA
J: TRBJ2-7
V: TRBV27
DNA: TGTGCCAGCAGTGCACGCCTCCAGGGCTACGAGCAGTACTTC
CDR3: CASSARLQGYEQYF

size: once
D: TRBD1
J: TRBJ1-2
V: TRBV18
DNA: TGTGCCAGCTCTCAGGGGGTTAACTATGGCTACACCTTC
CDR3: CASSQGVNYGYTF

size: NA
D: TRBD1
J: TRBJ2-4
V: TRBV19
DNA: TGTGCCAGCAGAGACAGGGAGACCGCCAAAAACATTCAGTACTTC
CDR3: CASRDRETAKNIQYF

size: NA
D: TRBD2
J: TRBJ2-1
V: TRBV28
DNA: TGTGCCAGCAGAACACCTTCCGGGACTAGCGGGAGCCCATACAATGAGCAGTTCTTC
CDR3: CASRTPSGTSGSPYNEQFF

size: NA
D: NA
J: TRBJ2-3
V: TRBV19
DNA: TGTGCCAGTGGGGGGCTGGGTAGGAATACGCAGTATTTT
CDR3: CASGGLGRNTQYF

size: NA
D: NA
J: TRBJ1-5
V: TRBV19
DNA: TGTGCCAGTAGGCTACAGGGACGCAATCAGCCCCAGCATTTT
CDR3: CASRLQGRNQPQHF

size: NA
D: NA
J: TRBJ1-2
V: TRBV6-5
DNA: TGTGCCACTCAGGGGACATCTTTTCCCAACTATGGCTACACCTTC
CDR3: CATQGTSFPNYGYTF

size: NA
D: NA
J: TRBJ1-1
V: TRBV29-1
DNA: TGCAGCGTTGGAAGAGGTGACACTGAAGCTTTCTTT
CDR3: CSVGRGDTEAFF

size: once
D: NA
J: TRBJ1-1
V: TRBV5-1
DNA: TGCGCCAGCAGCACGACAGAGAACACTGAAGCTTTCTTT
CDR3: CASSTTENTEAFF

size: few
D: NA
J: TRBJ1-5
V: TRBV19
DNA: TGTGCCAGTCCTCAGGGCCTAAATCAGCCCCAGCATTTT
CDR3: CASPQGLNQPQHF

size: NA
D: NA
J: TRBJ2-5
V: TRBV5-1
DNA: TGCGCCAGCAGCTCTTCCGGGGAGACCCAGTACTTC
CDR3: CASSSSGETQYF

size: NA
D: NA
J: TRBJ1-1
V: TRBV7-9
DNA: TGTGCCAGCAGCTGGGGAGTTGGGGGGAGCACTGAAGCTTTCTTT
CDR3: CASSWGVGGSTEAFF

size: once
D: TRBD2
J: TRBJ2-1
V: TRBV6-4
DNA: TGTGCCAGCAGTGACCGATGGCTAGCGGGGGGGGTAGGAAATGAGCAGTTCTTC
CDR3: CASSDRWLAGGVGNEQFF

size: NA
D: NA
J: TRBJ2-5
V: TRBV30
DNA: TGTGCCTGGAGTGTCGGACTAACGGAGACCCAGTACTTC
CDR3: CAWSVGLTETQYF

size: NA
D: TRBD2
J: TRBJ2-2
V: TRBV7-2
DNA: TGTGCCAGCAGTGCAGCGGGGTACACCGGGGAGCTGTTTTTT
CDR3: CASSAAGYTGELFF

size: once
D: TRBD2
J: TRBJ2-7
V: TRBV5-1
DNA: TGCGCCAGCAGCTTGGAACTAGCGGGATCCGGAGAGCAGTACTTC
CDR3: CASSLELAGSGEQYF

size: NA
D: NA
J: TRBJ1-2
V: TRBV5-1
DNA: TGCGCCAGCAGCTTAGGGGTCGACTATGGCTACACCTTC
CDR3: CASSLGVDYGYTF

size: NA
D: NA
J: TRBJ1-1
V: TRBV30
DNA: TGTGCCTGGAGTCGGGACCCACCCGGACAAGCTTTCTTT
CDR3: CAWSRDPPGQAFF

size: once
D: TRBD1
J: TRBJ1-5
V: TRBV28
DNA: TGTGCCAGCAGGCCGACAGGGGCTGGTCAGCCCCAGCATTTT
CDR3: CASRPTGAGQPQHF

size: NA
D: NA
J: TRBJ2-1
V: TRBV25-1
DNA: TGTGCCAGCAGTGAATCAGGGAGGACGGGTCACAATGAGCAGTTCTTC
CDR3: CASSESGRTGHNEQFF

size: NA
D: TRBD2
J: TRBJ2-7
V: TRBV18
DNA: TGTGCCAGCTCACCTCCGTCCTGGGAGGGTACGGGCGAGCAGTACTTC
CDR3: CASSPPSWEGTGEQYF

size: NA
D: NA
J: TRBJ1-2
V: TRBV6-5
DNA: TGTGCCACCCTATTTTACTCAGGGGACCAGGAGGGCTACACCTTC
CDR3: CATLFYSGDQEGYTF

size: NA
D: TRBD2
J: TRBJ2-1
V: TRBV4-1
DNA: TGCGCCAGCAGCCAGGGGCGGGAGGGGGCTTACAATGAGCAGTTCTTC
CDR3: CASSQGREGAYNEQFF

size: once
D: NA
J: TRBJ2-3
V: TRBV29-1
DNA: TGCAGCGTTGGTCCTATTTTGACAGATACGCAGTATTTT
CDR3: CSVGPILTDTQYF

size: NA
D: TRBD1
J: TRBJ2-1
V: TRBV7-7
DNA: TGTGCCAGCAGCTCTGAACCGGGACAGGGAAAATCGTATGAGCAGTTCTTC
CDR3: CASSSEPGQGKSYEQFF

size: NA
D: TRBD1
J: TRBJ1-4
V: TRBV19
DNA: TGTGCCAGTGCTACAACAGGGGTTCCTAATGAAAAACTGTTTTTT
CDR3: CASATTGVPNEKLFF

size: once
D: NA
J: TRBJ1-2
V: TRBV7-9
DNA: TGTGCCAGCAGCTTAGCCGGGGCCGCATCGAGCACCTTC
CDR3: CASSLAGAASSTF

size: NA
D: NA
J: TRBJ1-5
V: TRBV19
DNA: TGTGCCAGTAGTATTCCCCTCGGACAGTTCAATCAGCCCCAGCATTTT
CDR3: CASSIPLGQFNQPQHF

size: NA
D: NA
J: TRBJ2-2
V: TRBV5-6
DNA: TGTGCCAGCAGCTTGGCCCTATCGGGGTTGAACACCGGGGAGCTGTTTTTT
CDR3: CASSLALSGLNTGELFF

size: NA
D: NA
J: TRBJ1-4
V: TRBV4-1
DNA: TGCGCCAGCAGCCAATCCGGGGCAGCCAGTAATGAAAAACTGTTTTTT
CDR3: CASSQSGAASNEKLFF